This entry lists 11 T cell receptor beta chains sequenced from one sample in a study of T-cell memory formation after mild COVID-19 listed by TCRdb under 2021. The library was made by 5' RACE. Reads for this sample came from an Illumina NovaSeq 6000. TCRdb reran the public reads through fastp at Q25 and MiXCR, keeping productive beta chains. Rows matching on CDR3 protein sequence are summarized as one entry with the most common DNA and genes. Present in this sample are some 120,000 distinct CDR3 sequences, approximately 15% of which were seen just once. Approximately 5% of the sample goes to the ten largest clones. Sequenced sample: PBMCs or a T cell subset sorted from them (not recorded which). These receptor sequences come from a man aged 18 to 30 who had mild COVID-19 (a few samples of this study predate the infection). The sample titles of this study are shuffled in the database, so cell type and time point are left out; the donor was told from shared clones.

There are many counts of this clonotype. The CDR3 here is CASSQSSGLVDTQYF. The CDR3 region has the DNA TGTGCCAGCAGCCAATCCAGCGGATTGGTAGATACGCAGTATTTT. V gene TRBV4-2 combines with J gene TRBJ2-3; perhaps TRBD2 as D (5 bases). CDR1 LGHNA and CDR2 YNFKEQ come from the germline V gene. CDR3 length equals 15 residues. The germline V and J ends were trimmed by 2 bases and 5 bases, with 14 bases remaining between them.

The table lists this clonotype with a few counts. This chain joins TRBV10-3 and TRBJ2-5; D is tentatively TRBD1 or TRBD2 (5 bases each). Trimming cost V 6 bases and J 2 bases, with 10 bases left between them. This CDR3 comprises 13 residues. The V gene's germline CDR1 is ENHRY and CDR2 SYGVKD. This CDR3 is CAIRGTEQETQYF. In DNA, the CDR3 is TGTGCCATCAGGGGGACGGAACAAGAGACCCAGTACTTC.

The gene calls are TRBV3-1 and TRBJ2-6; unclear D gene. CDR3 length equals 15 residues. Trimming cost V 3 bases and J 0 bases, with 6 bases left between them. The germline gives CDR1 LGHDT, CDR2 YNNKEL (reference sequence). CDR3: CASSHGLSGANVLTF. CDR3 in DNA: TGTGCCAGCAGCCATGGTCTCTCTGGGGCCAACGTCCTGACTTTC.

This clonotype was picked up a small number of times. The chain carries TRBV12-3 or TRBV12-4 and TRBJ1-2; D is undetermined. The V gene lost 7 bases and the J gene lost 4 bases, with 10 bases spanning the gap. This CDR3 is built from 12 residues. CDR3 DNA: TGTGCCAGCACCGCCGACACCTATGGCTACACCTTC. Protein product: CASTADTYGYTF.

The sample holds a few counts of this clonotype. This rearrangement joins TRBV5-6 to TRBJ2-2, with a weak D call TRBD1 (6 bases). Germline V lookup: CDR1 SGHDT, CDR2 YYEEEE. V lost 3 bases, J lost 3 bases, and 12 bases lay in between. CDR3 length equals 15 residues. The CDR3, as DNA: TGTGCCAGCAGCTCCCAGGGGACCTACACCGGGGAGCTGTTTTTT. It specifies CASSSQGTYTGELFF. The whole variable domain, filled in from reference TRBV5-6 and TRBJ2-2, reads DAGVTQSPTHLIKTRGQQVTLRCSPKSGHDTVSWYQQALGQGPQFIFQYYEEEERQRGNFPDRFSGHQFPNYSSELNVNALLLGDSALYLCASSSQGTYTGELFFGEGSRLTVL.

This clonotype was recorded a few times. V is TRBV4-1 and J is TRBJ2-3; 15 nucleotides line up with TRBD2. Germline values: CDR1 MGHRA, CDR2 YSYEKL. The V segment lost 6 bases and the J segment 5 bases; nucleotides outside the gene matches: 12. The CDR3 is 18 residues long. The CDR3 coding sequence is TGCGCCAGCAGTACTCGGACTAGCGGGGGGGCTTCGAAAGATACGCAGTATTTT. Protein sequence: CASSTRTSGGASKDTQYF.

The chain couples TRBV5-5 to TRBJ1-2; a possible D gene is TRBD1 (5 bases). Germline loops: CDR1 SGHKS, CDR2 YYEKEE (reference sequence). The CDR3 runs to 15 residues. V was cut by 2 bases and J by 4 bases, with 15 bases left in between. The CDR3 DNA reads TGTGCCAGCAGCTTTAATCGGGGACCTCTCTATGGCTACACCTTC. Translating gives CASSFNRGPLYGYTF.

The genes are TRBV7-8 and TRBJ1-5; no definite D call. The CDR3 totals 13 residues. With 4 bases removed from V and 6 bases from J, the gap between germline ends came to 10 bases. Germline assignment: CDR1 SGHVS and CDR2 FQNEAQ. CDR3 bases: TGTGCCAGCAGCTACATCGGTACTCAGCCCCAGCATTTT. It specifies CASSYIGTQPQHF.

This clonotype was detected many times. The chain couples TRBV29-1 to TRBJ1-1; the match to TRBD1 covers 11 bases. CDR1 is SQVTM and CDR2 is ANQGSEA in the germline V gene. V shed 7 bases and J 0 bases; nucleotides not matched to a gene: 7. This CDR3 spans 15 amino acids. This CDR3 is CSGTGGWGMNTEAFF. The CDR3 DNA is TGCAGCGGGACAGGGGGCTGGGGTATGAACACTGAAGCTTTCTTT.

This clonotype appeared many times. The V call is TRBV12-3 or TRBV12-4, the J call TRBJ2-3; 9 bases line up with TRBD2. This CDR3 has 15 residues. V shed 6 bases and J 0 bases; nucleotides not matched to a gene: 4. CDR3 nucleotide sequence: TGTGCCAGCAGCCCCAGCGGGGGGAGCACAGATACGCAGTATTTT. Translating gives CASSPSGGSTDTQYF.

The sample holds a few counts of this clonotype. The chain couples TRBV3-1 to TRBJ2-2; 7 bases line up with TRBD1. This CDR3 has 13 residues. The V gene end was trimmed by 3 bases and the J gene end by 7 bases; junction bases not matched to a gene: 2. CDR1 is LGHDT, CDR2 YNNKEL, per germline (reference sequence). CDR3: CASSQTGLGELFF. For the CDR3, the DNA is TGTGCCAGCAGCCAGACAGGGCTCGGGGAGCTGTTTTTT. Using reference TRBV3-1 and TRBJ2-2 for the parts outside the CDR3, the full variable domain is DTAVSQTPKYLVTQMGNDKSIKCEQNLGHDTMYWYKQDSKKFLKIMFSYNNKELIINETVPNRFSPKSPDKAHLNLHINSLELGDSAVYFCASSQTGLGELFFGEGSRLTVL.